This TCR beta chain originates from a study of T cells after yellow fever vaccination. This clonotype was detected many times. It was through 5'RACE template switching that TCR cDNA was made, with a universal primer site and UMIs added. TCRdb fed the 5' RACE reads into MiXCR, producing one record per CDR3 protein. The table has about 150,000 distinct CDR3 sequences, under 7% seen once; the top ten hold about 0.61%. The ends lost 1 base at V and 7 bases at J; junction bases unmatched: 7. This CDR3 region has 15 residues. Germline V gene data show CDR1 as LGHNA and CDR2 as YNFKEQ. The J gene is TRBJ2-1, the V gene TRBV4-2; 7 positions match TRBD2. The sample consisted of CD4+ T cells sorted from PBMCs, taken 10 days after the yellow fever booster vaccination. This TCR was sampled from a man younger than 45 who received the YFV17D yellow fever vaccine. The CDR3 DNA sequence: TGTGCCAGCAGCCAAGGCCACAACGGGGGGAATGAGCAGTTCTTC. This codes for CASSQGHNGGNEQFF.